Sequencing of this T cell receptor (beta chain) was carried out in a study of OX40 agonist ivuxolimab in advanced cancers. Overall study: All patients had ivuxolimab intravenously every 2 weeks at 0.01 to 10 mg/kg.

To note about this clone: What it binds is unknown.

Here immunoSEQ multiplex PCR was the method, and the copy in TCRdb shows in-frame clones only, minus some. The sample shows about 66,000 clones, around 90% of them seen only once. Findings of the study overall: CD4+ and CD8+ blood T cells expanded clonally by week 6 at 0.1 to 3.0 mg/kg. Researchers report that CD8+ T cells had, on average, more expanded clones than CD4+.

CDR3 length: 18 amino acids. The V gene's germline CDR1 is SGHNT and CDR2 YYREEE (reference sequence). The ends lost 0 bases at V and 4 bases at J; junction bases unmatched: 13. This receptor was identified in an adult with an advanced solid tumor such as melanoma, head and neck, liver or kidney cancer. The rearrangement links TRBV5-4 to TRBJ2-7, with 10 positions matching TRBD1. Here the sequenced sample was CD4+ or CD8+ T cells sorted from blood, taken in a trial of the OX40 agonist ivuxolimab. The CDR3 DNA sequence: TGTGCCAGCAGCTTGGGAGGGGGCGCGGGACAGGGGACGTACGAGCAGTACTTC. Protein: CASSLGGGAGQGTYEQYF.